Each of the 15 T cell receptor beta chains below was sequenced from the same sample in a study of T cells in Graves' hyperthyroidism and ophthalmopathy. RNA transcripts provided the source from which TCR beta CDR3 regions were amplified. A set of HTBI primers served as the primers for a first-round RT-PCR of the TCR CDR3. TCRdb itself ran the multiplex PCR reads through MiXCR, one entry per CDR3 protein. This sample has roughly 180,000 distinct CDR3 sequences, with about 17% found just once. Sample: blood. These receptors were taken from a woman aged 45-59 years with Graves' hyperthyroidism.

J is TRBJ2-1 and V is TRBV6-1; a weak D match, TRBD2 (6 bases). V lost 7 bases and J 7 bases, leaving 17 bases between the germline ends. Germline V lookup: CDR1 MNHNS, CDR2 SASEGT. CDR3 size: 14 residues. The CDR3 coding sequence is TGTGCCAGCAAGGTGGTGAAGGCGGGGAATGAGCAGTTCTTC. Translation gives CASKVVKAGNEQFF.

The chain combines TRBV5-1 with TRBJ2-6; no reliable D call. CDR1 is SGHRS and CDR2 is YFSETQ in the germline V gene. This CDR3 spans 15 amino acids. Trimming pared 2 bases from V and 3 bases from J, leaving 9 bases between. The CDR3 coding sequence is TGCGCCAGCAGCTTTATTTCAGGTGGGGCCAACGTCCTGACTTTC. Its translation is CASSFISGGANVLTF.

This clonotype was seen repeatedly, ten times or more. The rearrangement uses TRBV7-3 and TRBJ2-1; 10 bases line up with TRBD2. Germline trimming cut 2 bases from V and 8 bases from J; bases unmatched to any gene: 3. This CDR3 contains 14 residues. From germline, CDR1 is SGHTA and CDR2 FQGTGA. The CDR3 DNA sequence: TGTGCCAGCAGCTTAGGGACTAGCGTCGATGAGCAGTTCTTC. It yields the protein CASSLGTSVDEQFF.

This clonotype was observed many times. This chain joins TRBV19 and TRBJ2-1, with 8 bases identical to TRBD1. V dropped 5 bases and J dropped 7; count of bases not matched to a gene: 4. The CDR3 runs to 13 residues. The germline CDR1 and CDR2 sequences are LNHDA and SQIVND (reference sequence). DNA of the CDR3: TGTGCCAGTAGTCCCGGGACAGGTAATGAGCAGTTCTTC. It specifies CASSPGTGNEQFF. The complete variable domain, with remaining parts taken from reference TRBV19 and TRBJ2-1, reads DGGITQSPKYLFRKEGQNVTLSCEQNLNHDAMYWYRQDPGQGLRLIYYSQIVNDFQKGDIAEGYSVSREKKESFPLTVTSAQKNPTAFYLCASSPGTGNEQFFGPGTRLTVL.

The table lists this clonotype with many counts. The chain links TRBV20-1 to TRBJ2-5; 12 bases are a match to TRBD1. The trim removed 6 bases at V and 2 bases at J, leaving 13 bases unmatched. The CDR3 spans 17 residues. Germline CDR1 is DFQATT and CDR2 is SNEGSKA (reference sequence). The CDR3 DNA reads TGCAGTGCCCTACCGGGACAGGGGGCTTTGGGGCAAGAGACCCAGTACTTC. Translation: CSALPGQGALGQETQYF.

This clonotype was counted at least ten times. The chain combines TRBV18 with TRBJ2-5; unclear D gene. Per the germline V gene, CDR1 is KGHSH and CDR2 is LQKENI. The V and J ends lost 2 bases and 1 base respectively, with 11 bases between them. The CDR3 contains 15 residues. The CDR3 bases are TGTGCCAGCTCACCAACCACGAGGTCCCAAGAGACCCAGTACTTC. Amino acid sequence: CASSPTTRSQETQYF.

Turning to this clonotype: Germline and junction disagree at one end, which may indicate a read error. V and J are TRBV4-1 and TRBJ2-7; 11 bases agree with TRBD1. Germline V gene lookup returns CDR1 MGHRA and CDR2 YSYEKL. The CDR3 is made up of 20 amino acids. DNA of the CDR3: TGCGCCAGCAGCCAAGATACCGGACAGGGGGCTATCCAGAATGCCTACGAGCAGTGCTTC. Translating gives CASSQDTGQGAIQNAYEQCF.

In regard to this clonotype: Since a much larger clone is just one base distant, this may be a read error. The chain recombines TRBV27 with TRBJ2-2; D is possibly TRBD1 (5 bases). Germline CDR1 is MNHEY and CDR2 is SMNVEV (reference sequence). This CDR3 is 14 amino acids long. The DNA for the CDR3 is TGTGCCAACAGTTTTCAGGGATACACCGGGGAGCTGTTTTTT. Protein sequence: CANSFQGYTGELFF.

In this sample, this clonotype turned up many times. The chain links TRBV24-1 to TRBJ2-5; TRBD2 aligns across 8 bases. The V gene's germline CDR1 is KGHDR and CDR2 SFDVKD. The CDR3 is 16 residues long. Trimming at V came to 3 bases and at J to 3 bases, leaving 8 bases not matched to a gene. Written as DNA, the CDR3 is TGTGCCACCAGTGATACCGGGGGGGGGGCTAAAGAGACCCAGTACTTC. Translated, it gives CATSDTGGGAKETQYF.

The sample holds many counts of this clonotype. The gene calls are TRBV7-3 and TRBJ1-1, with no clear D. Germline values: CDR1 SGHTA, CDR2 FQGTGA. The CDR3 loop spans 13 amino acids. Deletions cut 4 bases from V and 1 base from J, with 7 bases between. CDR3 region: CASSSLWNTEAFF. The CDR3 nucleotides read TGTGCCAGCAGCTCCCTATGGAACACTGAAGCTTTCTTT.

This clonotype was observed at least ten times. The gene calls are TRBV7-9 and TRBJ2-5; possible D gene TRBD1, 6 bases. The CDR3 runs to 14 residues. Per the germline V gene, CDR1 is SEHNR and CDR2 is FQNEAQ (reference sequence). Trimming pared 5 bases from V and 1 base from J, leaving 11 bases between. As DNA, the CDR3 is TGTGCCAGCAGCCCCACAGGGATCCAAGAGACCCAGTACTTC. This encodes CASSPTGIQETQYF.

This clonotype was seen only a few times. The rearrangement uses TRBV18 and TRBJ1-1; 10 nucleotides match TRBD1. This CDR3 is 13 amino acids long. J lost 8 bases, V lost 6 bases, and 6 bases had no gene match. Germline CDR1 reads KGHSH; CDR2 reads LQKENI. The CDR3 DNA reads TGTGCCAGCTCGTCGACAGGGGGCGAAGAAGCTTTCTTT. This gives the protein CASSSTGGEEAFF.

This clonotype was detected many times. The gene calls are TRBV5-5 and TRBJ2-7, with 8 bases that match TRBD2. Germline CDR1 and CDR2: SGHKS and YYEKEE (reference sequence). This CDR3 is 13 amino acids long. The V gene end was trimmed by 5 bases and the J gene end by 7 bases; junction bases not matched to a gene: 8. CDR3 region: CASRSNGGEEQYF. The CDR3 coding sequence is TGTGCCAGCAGATCGAACGGGGGGGAAGAGCAGTACTTC.

This clonotype was found many times. V and J are TRBV3-1 and TRBJ1-2; D gene ambiguous. V shed 3 bases and J shed 5 bases, with 7 bases lying between them. Germline assignment: CDR1 LGHDT and CDR2 YNNKEL (reference sequence). This CDR3 is 12 amino acids long. CDR3 bases: TGTGCCAGCAGCCAGGTCGGATATGGCTACACCTTC. This translates into CASSQVGYGYTF.

The chain employs TRBV5-1 and TRBJ2-2; 10 bases are shared with TRBD2. Germline CDR1 is SGHRS and CDR2 is YFSETQ. The CDR3 is 16 amino acids. Unmatched junction bases numbered 5, after V lost 4 bases and J lost 2 bases. Here the CDR3 reads CASSPGLAANTGELFF. The CDR3 nucleotides read TGCGCCAGCAGCCCTGGACTAGCGGCTAACACCGGGGAGCTGTTTTTT.